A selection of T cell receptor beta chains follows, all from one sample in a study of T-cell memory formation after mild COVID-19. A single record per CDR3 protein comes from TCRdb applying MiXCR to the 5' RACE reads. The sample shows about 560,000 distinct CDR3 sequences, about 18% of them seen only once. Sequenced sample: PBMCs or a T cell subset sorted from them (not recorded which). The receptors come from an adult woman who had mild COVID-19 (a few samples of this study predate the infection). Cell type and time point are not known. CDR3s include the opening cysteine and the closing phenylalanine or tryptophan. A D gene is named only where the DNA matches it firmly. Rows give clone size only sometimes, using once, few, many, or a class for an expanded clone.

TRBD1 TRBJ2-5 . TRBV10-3 CAISEKPGGMEETQYF TGTGCCATCAGTGAGAAACCAGGGGGCATGGAAGAGACCCAGTACTTC
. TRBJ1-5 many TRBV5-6 CASSLYGRENQPQHF TGTGCCAGCAGCTTGTACGGGAGGGAAAATCAGCCCCAGCATTTT
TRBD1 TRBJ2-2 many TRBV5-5 CASSPLAGTGNTGELFF TGTGCCAGCAGCCCATTAGCCGGGACAGGGAACACCGGGGAGCTGTTTTTT
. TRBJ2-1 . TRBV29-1 CSVDSQSSYNEQFF TGCAGCGTTGACTCACAGAGCTCCTACAATGAGCAGTTCTTC
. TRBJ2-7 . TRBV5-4 CASSLDIGALNEQYF TGTGCCAGCAGCTTGGACATCGGGGCGCTTAACGAGCAGTACTTC
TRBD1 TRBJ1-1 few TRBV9 CASSTRTGPNTEAFF TGTGCCAGCAGCACCCGGACAGGCCCGAACACTGAAGCTTTCTTT
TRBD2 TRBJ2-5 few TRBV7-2 CASSLPSGETQYF TGTGCCAGCAGCTTACCTAGCGGGGAGACCCAGTACTTC
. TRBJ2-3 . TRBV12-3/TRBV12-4 CASSPRMSTDTQYF TGTGCCAGCAGTCCTCGGATGAGCACAGATACGCAGTATTTT
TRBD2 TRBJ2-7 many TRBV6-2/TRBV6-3 CASRGTSGGEQYF TGTGCCAGCAGAGGGACTAGCGGTGGCGAGCAGTACTTC
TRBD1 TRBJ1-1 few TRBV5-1 CASSPGDRDHGQAFF TGCGCCAGCAGCCCGGGGGACAGGGATCATGGTCAAGCTTTCTTT
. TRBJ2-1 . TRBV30 CAWSPSTYNEQFF TGTGCCTGGAGCCCCTCCACCTACAATGAGCAGTTCTTC
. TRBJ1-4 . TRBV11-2 CASSPLRVGRTNEKLFF TGTGCCAGCAGCCCATTAAGAGTAGGAAGGACGAATGAAAAACTGTTTTTT
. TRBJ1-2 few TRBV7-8 CASSLANSGVSPLNYGYTF TGTGCCAGCAGCTTAGCTAATTCGGGAGTTTCCCCCCTTAACTATGGCTACACCTTC
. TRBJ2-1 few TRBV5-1 CASTMDVSSYNEQFF TGCGCCAGCACCATGGACGTGAGCTCCTACAATGAGCAGTTCTTC
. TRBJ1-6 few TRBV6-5 CASSYSVARGDSPLHF TGTGCCAGCAGTTACTCGGTCGCTCGAGGGGATTCACCCCTCCACTTT
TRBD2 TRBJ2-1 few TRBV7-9 CASSLGTSGSSNNEQFF TGTGCCAGCAGCTTGGGGACTAGCGGGAGTTCCAACAATGAGCAGTTCTTC
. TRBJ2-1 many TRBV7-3 CASSLTGGSSYNEQFF TGTGCCAGCAGCTTAACGGGCGGAAGCTCCTACAATGAGCAGTTCTTC
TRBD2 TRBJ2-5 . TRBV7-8 CASSLAVGEGRKTQYF TGTGCCAGCAGCTTAGCCGTGGGGGAGGGCCGTAAGACCCAGTACTTC
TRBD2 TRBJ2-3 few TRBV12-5 CASGLVYASGLGGDTQYF TGTGCTAGTGGTTTGGTATACGCTAGCGGTCTTGGGGGAGATACGCAGTATTTT
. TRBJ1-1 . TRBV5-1 CASSLGIGVNTEAFF TGCGCCAGCAGCTTGGGGATAGGGGTGAACACTGAAGCTTTCTTT
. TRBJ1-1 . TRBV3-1 CASSQQGPTEAFF TGTGCCAGCAGCCAGCAGGGTCCCACTGAAGCTTTCTTT
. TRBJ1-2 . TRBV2 CASSERTTYGYTF TGTGCCAGCAGTGAGAGAACTACCTATGGCTACACCTTC
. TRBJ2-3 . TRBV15 CATSKGVVEDTQYF TGTGCCACCAGCAAGGGGGTCGTCGAGGATACGCAGTATTTT
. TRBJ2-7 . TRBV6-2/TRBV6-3 CASSNTWARYF TGTGCCAGCAGTAACACTTGGGCGCGGTACTTC
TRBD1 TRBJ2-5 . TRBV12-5 CASGPDRGWQETQYF TGTGCTAGTGGGCCGGACAGGGGATGGCAAGAGACCCAGTACTTC
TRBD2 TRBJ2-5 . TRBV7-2 CASSLWGSGSGETQYF TGTGCCAGCAGCTTGTGGGGTAGCGGGAGTGGAGAGACCCAGTACTTC
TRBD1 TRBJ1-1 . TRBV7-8 CASSRGTGFDTEAFF TGTGCCAGCAGCCGAGGGACAGGTTTCGACACTGAAGCTTTCTTT
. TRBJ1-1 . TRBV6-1 CASSLVVYEAFF TGTGCCAGCAGCCTAGTCGTCTACGAAGCTTTCTTT
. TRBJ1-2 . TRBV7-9 CASSMRNYGYTF TGTGCCAGCAGCATGAGGAACTATGGCTACACCTTC
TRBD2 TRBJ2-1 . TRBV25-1 CASSRGEGSYNEQFF TGTGCCAGCAGTCGGGGGGAGGGATCCTACAATGAGCAGTTCTTC
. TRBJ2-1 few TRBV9 CASSVVVSYNEQFF TGTGCCAGCAGCGTAGTCGTCTCCTACAATGAGCAGTTCTTC
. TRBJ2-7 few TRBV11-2 CASSLERGTYEQYF TGTGCCAGCAGCTTAGAAAGGGGGACCTACGAGCAGTACTTC
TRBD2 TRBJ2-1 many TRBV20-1 CSAPRTSGPNEQFF TGCAGTGCCCCCCGGACTAGCGGTCCCAATGAGCAGTTCTTC
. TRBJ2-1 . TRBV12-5 CASGFGGSNEQFF TGTGCTAGTGGCTTTGGGGGGAGCAATGAGCAGTTCTTC
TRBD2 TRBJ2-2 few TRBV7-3 CASSLHGTSGSPGELFF TGTGCCAGCAGCTTACACGGGACTAGCGGGTCCCCCGGGGAGCTGTTTTTT
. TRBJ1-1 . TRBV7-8 CASSLESGAGTEAFF TGTGCCAGCAGCTTAGAATCGGGGGCCGGCACTGAAGCTTTCTTT
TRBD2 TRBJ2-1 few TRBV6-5 CASSYDGTSGTRGREQFF TGTGCCAGCAGTTACGACGGGACTAGCGGGACAAGAGGGCGTGAGCAGTTCTTC
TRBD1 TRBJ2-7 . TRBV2 CASSQTGWGQYF TGTGCCAGCAGCCAGACAGGGTGGGGGCAGTACTTC
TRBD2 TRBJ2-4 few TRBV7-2 CASTQGTSGNIQYF TGTGCCAGCACCCAAGGGACTAGCGGAAACATTCAGTACTTC
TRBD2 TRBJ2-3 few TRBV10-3 CAISGLAGERAYTQYF TGTGCCATCAGTGGACTAGCGGGAGAGAGGGCCTATACGCAGTATTTT